This T cell receptor (beta chain) was identified in a study of blood T cell repertoires in COVID-19. Study summary: PBMCs, B-cell-depleted T cells, or T cells were the source of the cDNA or gDNA that made up the material.

Original processing methods: Researchers report that nucleated cell counts were estimated from reference gene primer amplification. Using immunoSEQ multiplex PCR, the repertoire was profiled, and TCRdb retains in-frame clones only, with some absent. V and J calls and clone size follow that table, whereas D and trimming were derived from the DNA. The table has about 300,000 clones, 89% seen once; the top ten hold 1.8%. Deletions cut 3 bases from V and 3 bases from J, with 10 bases between. Germline assignment: CDR1 SGHRS and CDR2 YFSETQ. The CDR3 length is 13 residues. This receptor was obtained from a woman between 25 and 40 years old with COVID-19, enrolled during active disease. Sequences were obtained from peripheral blood. The chain couples TRBV5-1 to TRBJ2-7; D might be TRBD1 (5 bases). CDR3 loop: CASSSVDSYEQYF. In nucleotides, the CDR3 is TGCGCCAGCAGCTCAGTTGACAGCTACGAGCAGTACTTC.